The next 25 T cell receptor beta chains were all read from a single sample in a study of OX40 agonist ivuxolimab in advanced cancers. Sequencing was performed with immunoSEQ multiplex PCR; in TCRdb, only in-frame clones are kept and a portion is missing. The table has 20,000 to 25,000 clones, approximately 80% seen once; the top ten hold 11% to 15%. This specimen was CD4+ or CD8+ T cells sorted from blood, taken in a trial of the OX40 agonist ivuxolimab. All receptors come from an adult with an advanced solid tumor such as melanoma, head and neck, liver or kidney cancer.

On this clone: The junction does not match germline at one end; this may be a read error. V is TRBV7-7 and J is TRBJ2-2; D is perhaps TRBD2 (6 bases). CDR1 is SSHAT and CDR2 is FNYEAQ in the germline V gene (reference sequence). The CDR3 contains 13 residues. The CDR3 protein is CASSLAIDRELLF. The CDR3 DNA reads as TGTGCCAGCAGCTTAGCGATAGACCGGGAGCTGCTTTTT.

The chain employs TRBV6-5 and TRBJ1-1, with 9 nucleotides matching TRBD1. The CDR3 totals 15 residues. Per germline, CDR1 MNHEY and CDR2 SVGAGI. V dropped 6 bases and J dropped 5; count of bases not matched to a gene: 10. In nucleotides, the CDR3 is TGTGCCAGCAGACGTACGACAGGGGGGGGTACTGAAGCTTTCTTT. Translation gives CASRRTTGGGTEAFF.

This clone was picked up a small number of times. This sequence joins TRBV11-2 and TRBJ1-2; D remains unclear. Trimming took 1 base from V and 4 from J, leaving 13 bases between them. The V gene's germline CDR1 is SGHAT and CDR2 FQNNGV. The CDR3 is made up of 15 amino acids. CDR3 in DNA: TGTGCCAGCAGCTTAGCTCCCGCAGAAGTCTATGGCTACACCTTC. The encoded protein is CASSLAPAEVYGYTF.

The chain couples TRBV6-1 to TRBJ2-3; D is unresolved. V was shortened by 2 bases and J by 4 bases, with 10 bases between the two germline ends. CDR1 is MNHNS and CDR2 is SASEGT in the germline V gene. This CDR3 has 14 residues. CDR3: CASSESRPPDTQYF. The CDR3 nucleotides read TGTGCCAGCAGTGAAAGCAGGCCACCAGATACGCAGTATTTT.

This chain links TRBV9 with TRBJ2-3, with 8 bases fitting TRBD2. The CDR3 covers 16 residues. Germline V gives CDR1 SGDLS, CDR2 YYNGEE. V shed 4 bases, J shed 0 bases, and the junction held 7 bases outside the gene matches. This CDR3 is CASSPRAGGSTDTQYF. As DNA, the CDR3 is TGTGCCAGCAGCCCCAGGGCGGGGGGCAGCACAGATACGCAGTATTTT. Filled out from reference TRBV9 and TRBJ2-3, the complete variable domain reads DSGVTQTPKHLITATGQRVTLRCSPRSGDLSVYWYQQSLDQGLQFLIQYYNGEERAKGNILERFSAQQFPDLHSELNLSSLELGDSALYFCASSPRAGGSTDTQYFGPGTRLTVL.

The chain employs TRBV29-1 and TRBJ1-5, with D uncertain. The CDR3 covers 13 residues. V lost 7 bases, J lost 4 bases, and 14 bases lay in between. Germline V gene lookup returns CDR1 SQVTM and CDR2 ANQGSEA. The CDR3 DNA follows: TGCAGCGCCCGGACTTACGAGAATCAGCCCCAGCATTTT. Its protein is CSARTYENQPQHF.

This clone has a single count. The chain carries TRBV27 and TRBJ2-7; TRBD1 or TRBD2 may be the D gene (5 bases each). Germline V gives CDR1 MNHEY, CDR2 SMNVEV (reference sequence). With 6 bases removed from V and 7 bases from J, the gap between germline ends came to 16 bases. This CDR3 comprises 13 residues. The DNA for the CDR3 is TGTGCCAGCAGCCCGGGACCTCCCCGGGAGCAGTACTTC. It specifies CASSPGPPREQYF.

The CDR3 reads CASSPLDREAYNEQFF. CDR3 nucleotides: TGTGCCAGCAGCCCCCTGGACAGGGAAGCCTACAATGAGCAGTTCTTC. The chain employs TRBV7-2 and TRBJ2-1, with 8 bases lining up with TRBD1. Trimming at V came to 5 bases and at J to 2 bases, leaving 8 bases not matched to a gene. From germline, CDR1 is SGHTA and CDR2 FQGNSA. This CDR3 region has 16 residues.

The gene calls are TRBV19 and TRBJ2-5, with D perhaps matching TRBD2 (6 bases). CDR3 length: 20 amino acids. Trimming took 6 bases from V and 2 from J, leaving 31 bases between them. In germline, CDR1 is LNHDA, CDR2 SQIVND (reference sequence). CDR3 in DNA: TGTGCCAGTAGCAGGGACTCCGAGGCTTACCGGCCCGGTGAACAAGAGACCCAGTACTTC. Protein: CASSRDSEAYRPGEQETQYF.

The chain recombines TRBV5-5 with TRBJ1-1, with D uncertain. CDR1 is SGHKS, CDR2 YYEKEE, per germline (reference sequence). The CDR3 sequence is 12 residues long. The ends were cut back, 5 bases at V and 5 bases at J, with 10 bases in the middle. In DNA, the CDR3 is TGTGCCAGCAGACTTAGCGAAACTGAAGCTTTCTTT. Encoded protein: CASRLSETEAFF.

This clone is categorized as medium-sized. This chain connects TRBV6-5 to TRBJ2-7; D may correspond to TRBD1 or TRBD2 (6 bases each). The CDR3 has 15 residues. CDR1 and CDR2 from the germline V gene are MNHEY and SVGAGI. Trimming removed 0 bases at V and 3 bases at J, with 12 bases between. The CDR3, as DNA: TGTGCCAGCAGTTACTCTCGGGGGCAGGGCTACGAGCAGTACTTC. Translated: CASSYSRGQGYEQYF.

This rearrangement joins TRBV2 to TRBJ2-3, with 14 bases that match TRBD2. CDR3 length: 19 residues. Germline-derived CDR1 and CDR2 are SNHLY and FYNNEI. The junction had 14 bases not matched to a gene; V was cut back by 5 bases and J by 4 bases. CDR3 region: CASSLLHPGLAGGPDTQYF. The CDR3 DNA reads as TGTGCCAGCAGTCTGCTGCACCCCGGACTAGCGGGGGGACCAGATACGCAGTATTTT.

V is TRBV11-2 and J is TRBJ2-7, with 8 bases aligning to TRBD2. The V and J ends lost 2 bases and 0 bases, in that order; junction bases with no gene match: 15. Germline values: CDR1 SGHAT, CDR2 FQNNGV. The CDR3 totals 19 residues. DNA for the CDR3: TGTGCCAGCAGCTTAAATAGCCCCACAGAGCGGGGGATCTCCTACGAGCAGTACTTC. It specifies CASSLNSPTERGISYEQYF.

The rearrangement joins TRBV7-9 to TRBJ2-7; TRBD2 aligns across 8 bases. Germline V gene sequence: CDR1 SEHNR, CDR2 FQNEAQ (reference sequence). J was trimmed by 7 bases and V by 5 bases; bases with no gene match: 16. This CDR3 is built from 16 residues. CDR3 DNA sequence: TGTGCCAGCAGCCTCCCTGTAGCGGGGCCCTCCGGGGAGCAGTACTTC. Residues: CASSLPVAGPSGEQYF. The variable domain in full, with the rest retrieved from reference TRBV7-9 and TRBJ2-7, is DTGVSQNPRHKITKRGQNVTFRCDPISEHNRLYWYRQTLGQGPEFLTYFQNEAQLEKSRLLSDRFSAERPKGSFSTLEIQRTEQGDSAMYLCASSLPVAGPSGEQYFGPGTRLTVT.

The chain uses TRBV11-2 and TRBJ1-1; TRBD1 is a possible D gene (6 bases). V lost 1 base to trimming and J lost 2 bases, with 11 bases between them. The CDR3 extends over 15 amino acids. From germline, CDR1 is SGHAT and CDR2 FQNNGV. CDR3 loop: CASSLGTGRNTEAFF. As DNA, the CDR3 is TGTGCCAGCAGCTTAGGAACAGGGAGAAACACTGAAGCTTTCTTT. Combining the CDR3 with reference TRBV11-2 and TRBJ1-1 gives the whole variable domain EAGVAQSPRYKIIEKRQSVAFWCNPISGHATLYWYQQILGQGPKLLIQFQNNGVVDDSQLPKDRFSAERLKGVDSTLKIQPAKLEDSAVYLCASSLGTGRNTEAFFGQGTRLTVV.

The chain joins TRBV18 to TRBJ1-5, with D possibly TRBD1 on 6 matching bases. The CDR3 sequence is 16 residues long. Germline loops: CDR1 KGHSH, CDR2 LQKENI. Between the trimmed V and J ends, which lost 4 bases and 0 bases, there was a span of 13 bases. The CDR3 region is CASSHGQPPSNQPQHF. The CDR3, as DNA: TGTGCCAGCTCACACGGACAGCCGCCTAGCAATCAGCCCCAGCATTTT.

The table lists this clone with a count of one. The chain joins TRBV6-1 to TRBJ2-1; 9 nucleotides agree with TRBD2. Germline-derived CDR1 and CDR2 are MNHNS and SASEGT. J lost 4 bases, V lost 3 bases, and 4 bases had no gene match. The CDR3 runs 15 residues. CDR3 residues: CASSEGGGAYNEQFF. The DNA of the CDR3 is TGTGCCAGCAGTGAGGGCGGGGGGGCATACAATGAGCAGTTCTTC.

This clone is a singleton in its sample. V is TRBV4-1 and J is TRBJ2-7, with a tentative D call TRBD1 (6 bases). The germline gives CDR1 MGHRA, CDR2 YSYEKL. This CDR3 region has 15 residues. V was trimmed by 1 base and J by 2 bases, leaving 12 bases between them. The CDR3 loop is CASSQAGGPTYEQYF. CDR3 in DNA: TGCGCCAGCAGCCAAGCTGGGGGCCCCACCTACGAGCAGTACTTC.

This clone was observed a handful of times. The chain has TRBV4-2 and TRBJ1-2; D is ambiguous. Trimming took off 0 bases at V and 3 bases at J, with 20 bases between the two ends. Germline V gene data show CDR1 as LGHNA and CDR2 as YNFKEQ. This CDR3 has 18 amino acids. The CDR3 nucleotides read TGTGCCAGCAGCCAAGAATACGATGAAGGCCCTACCCACTATGGCTACACCTTC. Protein sequence: CASSQEYDEGPTHYGYTF.

The rearrangement links TRBV11-2 to TRBJ1-2; D is undetermined. This CDR3 comprises 13 residues. V was clipped by 3 bases and J by 3 bases, with 8 bases between them. Per the germline V gene, CDR1 is SGHAT and CDR2 is FQNNGV. The CDR3, as DNA: TGTGCCAGCAGCTTCGGAAATGACTATGGCTACACCTTC. As protein: CASSFGNDYGYTF.

The rearrangement uses TRBV27 and TRBJ2-7; D is ambiguous. Trimming took 0 bases from V and 6 from J, leaving 9 bases between them. Germline CDR1 reads MNHEY; CDR2 reads SMNVEV (reference sequence). The CDR3 length is 13 residues. CDR3: CASSLSADSEQYF. The CDR3 DNA is TGTGCCAGCAGTTTATCGGCAGACTCCGAGCAGTACTTC.

The chain joins TRBV27 to TRBJ1-2; possibly TRBD1 for D (5 bases). The germline V and J ends were trimmed by 3 bases and 4 bases, with 24 bases remaining between them. The CDR3 runs 18 residues. The V gene's germline CDR1 is MNHEY and CDR2 SMNVEV (reference sequence). The chain's CDR3 is CASSFFPPPETGLYGYTF. CDR3 nucleotide sequence: TGTGCCAGCAGTTTTTTTCCCCCACCGGAAACAGGCCTCTATGGCTACACCTTC.

This clone was picked up one time. This chain links TRBV27 with TRBJ2-2; possibly TRBD1 for D (6 bases). CDR3 length equals 15 residues. The V end was cut by 5 bases, the J end by 1 base, with 11 bases between. The germline V gene encodes CDR1 MNHEY and CDR2 SMNVEV (reference sequence). The CDR3 region is CASSPQQGNTGELFF. CDR3 bases: TGTGCCAGCAGTCCTCAACAGGGGAACACCGGGGAGCTGTTTTTT.

This chain uses TRBV11-2 with TRBJ2-7; possible D gene TRBD2, 6 bases. Per germline, CDR1 SGHAT and CDR2 FQNNGV. The V gene lost 0 bases and the J gene lost 12 bases, with 12 bases spanning the gap. This CDR3 spans 12 amino acids. CDR3: CASSLEGRGPYF. DNA of the CDR3: TGTGCCAGCAGCTTAGAAGGGCGGGGACCGTACTTC.

The chain employs TRBV7-9 and TRBJ2-7, with TRBD1 identical over 7 bases. The CDR3 runs 14 residues. V shed 5 bases, J shed 3 bases, and the junction held 7 bases outside the gene matches. Germline V gene data show CDR1 as SEHNR and CDR2 as FQNEAQ (reference sequence). CDR3 sequence (DNA): TGTGCCAGCAGCCCGGCCGGGACAGTCTACGAGCAGTACTTC. The encoded protein is CASSPAGTVYEQYF.